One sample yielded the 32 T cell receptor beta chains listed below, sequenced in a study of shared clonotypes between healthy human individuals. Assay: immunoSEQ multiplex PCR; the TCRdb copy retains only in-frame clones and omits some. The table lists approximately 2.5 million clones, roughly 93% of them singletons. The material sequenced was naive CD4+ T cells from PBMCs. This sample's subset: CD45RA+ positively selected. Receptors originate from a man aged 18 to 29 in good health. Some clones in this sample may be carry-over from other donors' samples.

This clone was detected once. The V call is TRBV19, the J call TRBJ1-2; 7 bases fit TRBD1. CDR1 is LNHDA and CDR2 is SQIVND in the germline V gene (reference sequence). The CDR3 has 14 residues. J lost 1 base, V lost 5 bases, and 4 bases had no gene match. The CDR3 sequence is CASSGDRGNYGYTF. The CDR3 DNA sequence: TGTGCCAGTAGTGGGGACAGAGGTAACTATGGCTACACCTTC.

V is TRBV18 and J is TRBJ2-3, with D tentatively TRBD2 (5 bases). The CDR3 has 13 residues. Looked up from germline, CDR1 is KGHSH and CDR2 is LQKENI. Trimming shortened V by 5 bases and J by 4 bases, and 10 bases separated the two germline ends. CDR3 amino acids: CASSEAEADTQYF. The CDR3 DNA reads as TGTGCCAGCTCAGAGGCGGAGGCAGATACGCAGTATTTT. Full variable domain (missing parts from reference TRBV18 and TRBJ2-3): NAGVMQNPRHLVRRRGQEARLRCSPMKGHSHVYWYRQLPEEGLKFMVYLQKENIIDESGMPKERFSAEFPKEGPSILRIQQVVRGDSAAYFCASSEAEADTQYFGPGTRLTVL.

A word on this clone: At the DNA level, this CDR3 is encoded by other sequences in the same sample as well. The CDR3 DNA sequence: TGCAGTGCCGTAGGGAGGACTGAAGCTTTCTTT. Encoded protein: CSAVGRTEAFF. The rearrangement uses TRBV20-1 and TRBJ1-1; D uncertain. Trimming shortened V by 6 bases and J by 5 bases, and 10 bases separated the two germline ends. The CDR3 has 11 amino acids. Looked up from germline, CDR1 is DFQATT and CDR2 is SNEGSKA (reference sequence).

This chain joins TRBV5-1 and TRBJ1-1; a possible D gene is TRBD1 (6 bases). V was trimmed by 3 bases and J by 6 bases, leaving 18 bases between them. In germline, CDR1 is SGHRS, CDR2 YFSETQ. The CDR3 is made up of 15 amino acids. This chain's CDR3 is CASSSEIAGVAEAFF. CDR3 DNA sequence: TGCGCCAGCAGCTCAGAGATTGCAGGGGTCGCTGAAGCTTTCTTT.

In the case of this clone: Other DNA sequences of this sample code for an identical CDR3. The CDR3 reads CASSFQGATNEKLFF. The CDR3, as DNA: TGTGCCAGCAGTTTTCAGGGGGCGACTAATGAAAAACTGTTTTTT. The genes are TRBV28 and TRBJ1-4, with 8 nucleotides matching TRBD1. CDR3 length equals 15 residues. Per the germline V gene, CDR1 is MDHEN and CDR2 is SYDVKM. The junction had 2 bases not matched to a gene; V was cut back by 3 bases and J by 2 bases.

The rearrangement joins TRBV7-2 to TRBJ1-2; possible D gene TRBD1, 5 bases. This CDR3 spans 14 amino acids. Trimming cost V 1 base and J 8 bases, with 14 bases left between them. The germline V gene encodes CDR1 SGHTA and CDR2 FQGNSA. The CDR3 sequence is CASSLGGAPRGYTF. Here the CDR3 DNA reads TGTGCCAGCAGCTTAGGAGGGGCCCCACGGGGCTACACCTTC.

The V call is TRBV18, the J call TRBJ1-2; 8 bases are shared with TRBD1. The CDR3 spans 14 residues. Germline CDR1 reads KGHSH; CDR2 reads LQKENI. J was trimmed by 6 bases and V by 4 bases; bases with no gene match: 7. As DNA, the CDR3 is TGTGCCAGCTCACGACTAGGACAGGGTCATGGCTACACCTTC. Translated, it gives CASSRLGQGHGYTF.

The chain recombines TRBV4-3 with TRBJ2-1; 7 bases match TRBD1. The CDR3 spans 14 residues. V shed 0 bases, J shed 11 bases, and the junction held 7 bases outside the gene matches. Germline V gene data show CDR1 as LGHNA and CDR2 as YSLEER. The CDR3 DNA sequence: TGCGCCAGCAGCCAAGATCTAAGACAGGGTAAGCAGTTCTTC. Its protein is CASSQDLRQGKQFF.

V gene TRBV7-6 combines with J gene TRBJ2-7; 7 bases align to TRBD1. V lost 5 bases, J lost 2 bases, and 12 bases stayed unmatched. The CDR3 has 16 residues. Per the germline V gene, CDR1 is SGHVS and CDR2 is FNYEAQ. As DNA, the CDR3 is TGTGCCAGCAGCCAACATCAGGGGGAATCGGCCTACGAGCAGTACTTC. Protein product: CASSQHQGESAYEQYF.

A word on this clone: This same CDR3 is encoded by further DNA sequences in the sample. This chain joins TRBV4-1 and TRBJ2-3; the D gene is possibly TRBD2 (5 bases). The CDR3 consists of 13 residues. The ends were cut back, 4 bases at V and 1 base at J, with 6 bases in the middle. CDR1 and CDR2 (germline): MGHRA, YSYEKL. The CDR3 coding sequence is TGCGCCAGCAGCCCGCGGGGCACAGATACGCAGTATTTT. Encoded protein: CASSPRGTDTQYF.

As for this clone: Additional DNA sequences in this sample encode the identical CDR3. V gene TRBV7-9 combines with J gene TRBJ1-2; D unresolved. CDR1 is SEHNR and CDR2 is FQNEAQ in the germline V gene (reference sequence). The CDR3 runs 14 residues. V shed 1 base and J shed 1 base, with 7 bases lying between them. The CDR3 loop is CASSLGTGNYGYTF. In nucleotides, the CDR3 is TGTGCCAGCAGCTTAGGGACTGGTAACTATGGCTACACCTTC.

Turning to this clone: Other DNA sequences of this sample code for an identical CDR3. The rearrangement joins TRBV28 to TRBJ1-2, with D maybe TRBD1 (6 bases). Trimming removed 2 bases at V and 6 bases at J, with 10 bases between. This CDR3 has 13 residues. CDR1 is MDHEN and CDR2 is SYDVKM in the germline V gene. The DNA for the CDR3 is TGTGCCAGCAGTTTAGGGGGCGCGGATGGCTACACCTTC. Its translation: CASSLGGADGYTF.

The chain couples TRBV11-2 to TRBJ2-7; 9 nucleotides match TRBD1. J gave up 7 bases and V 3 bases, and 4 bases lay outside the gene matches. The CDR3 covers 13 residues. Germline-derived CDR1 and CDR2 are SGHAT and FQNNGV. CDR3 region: CASSFQGTGEQYF. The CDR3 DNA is TGTGCCAGCAGCTTTCAGGGGACAGGGGAGCAGTACTTC.

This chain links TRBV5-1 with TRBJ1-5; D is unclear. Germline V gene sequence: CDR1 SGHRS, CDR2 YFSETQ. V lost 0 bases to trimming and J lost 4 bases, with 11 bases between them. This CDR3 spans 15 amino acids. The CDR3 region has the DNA TGCGCCAGCAGCTTGGCCGGCAGCCGGAATCAGCCCCAGCATTTT. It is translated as CASSLAGSRNQPQHF. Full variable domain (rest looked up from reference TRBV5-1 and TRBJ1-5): KAGVTQTPRYLIKTRGQQVTLSCSPISGHRSVSWYQQTPGQGLQFLFEYFSETQRNKGNFPGRFSGRQFSNSRSEMNVSTLELGDSALYLCASSLAGSRNQPQHFGDGTRLSIL.

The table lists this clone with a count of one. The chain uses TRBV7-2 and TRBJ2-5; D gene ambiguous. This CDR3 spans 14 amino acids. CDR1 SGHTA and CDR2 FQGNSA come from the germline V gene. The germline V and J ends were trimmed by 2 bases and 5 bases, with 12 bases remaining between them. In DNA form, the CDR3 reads TGTGCCAGCAGCTTACGGCCCTTAGGGGAGACCCAGTACTTC. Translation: CASSLRPLGETQYF.

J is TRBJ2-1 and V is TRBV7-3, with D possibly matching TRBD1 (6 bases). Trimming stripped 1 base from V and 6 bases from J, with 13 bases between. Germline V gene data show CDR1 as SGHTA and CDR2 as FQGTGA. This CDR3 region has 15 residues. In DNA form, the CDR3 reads TGTGCCAGCAGCTTAAAATTGGGGGCACCCAATGAGCAGTTCTTC. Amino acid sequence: CASSLKLGAPNEQFF.

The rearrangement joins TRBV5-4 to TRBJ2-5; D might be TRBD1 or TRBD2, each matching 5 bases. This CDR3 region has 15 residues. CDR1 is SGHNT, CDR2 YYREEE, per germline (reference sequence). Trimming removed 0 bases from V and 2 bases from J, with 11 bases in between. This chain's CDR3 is CASSLVVGPQETQYF. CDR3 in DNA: TGTGCCAGCAGCTTGGTGGTGGGACCTCAAGAGACCCAGTACTTC.

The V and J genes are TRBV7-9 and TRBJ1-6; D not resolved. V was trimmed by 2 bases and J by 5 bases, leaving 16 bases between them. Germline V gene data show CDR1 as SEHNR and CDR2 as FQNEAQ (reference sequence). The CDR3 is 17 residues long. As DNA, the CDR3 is TGTGCCAGCAGCTTATCCCTATCGGCGGGGAATAATTCACCCCTCCACTTT. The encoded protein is CASSLSLSAGNNSPLHF.

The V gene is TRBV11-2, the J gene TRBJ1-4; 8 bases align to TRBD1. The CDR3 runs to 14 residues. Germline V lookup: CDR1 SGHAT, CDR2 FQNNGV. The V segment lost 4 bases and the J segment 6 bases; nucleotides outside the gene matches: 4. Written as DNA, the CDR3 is TGTGCCAGCAGCTCGGACAGGGTTCATGAAAAACTGTTTTTT. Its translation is CASSSDRVHEKLFF. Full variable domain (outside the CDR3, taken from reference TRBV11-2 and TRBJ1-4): EAGVAQSPRYKIIEKRQSVAFWCNPISGHATLYWYQQILGQGPKLLIQFQNNGVVDDSQLPKDRFSAERLKGVDSTLKIQPAKLEDSAVYLCASSSDRVHEKLFFGSGTQLSVL.

The CDR3 region is CASRLDTGELFF. The DNA for the CDR3 is TGTGCCAGCAGGCTAGATACCGGGGAGCTGTTTTTT. V gene TRBV2 combines with J gene TRBJ2-2, with D uncertain. The CDR3 extends over 12 amino acids. Germline V lookup: CDR1 SNHLY, CDR2 FYNNEI. Trimming cost V 6 bases and J 5 bases, with 7 bases left between them. The variable domain in full, with the rest retrieved from reference TRBV2 and TRBJ2-2, is EPEVTQTPSHQVTQMGQEVILRCVPISNHLYFYWYRQILGQKVEFLVSFYNNEISEKSEIFDDQFSVERPDGSNFTLKIRSTKLEDSAMYFCASRLDTGELFFGEGSRLTVL.

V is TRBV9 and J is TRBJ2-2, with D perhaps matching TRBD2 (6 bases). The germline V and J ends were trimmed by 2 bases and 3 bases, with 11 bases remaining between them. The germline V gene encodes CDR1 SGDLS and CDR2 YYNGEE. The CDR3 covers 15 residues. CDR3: CASSVRAGYTGELFF. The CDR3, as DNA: TGTGCCAGCAGCGTTAGGGCGGGATACACCGGGGAGCTGTTTTTT.

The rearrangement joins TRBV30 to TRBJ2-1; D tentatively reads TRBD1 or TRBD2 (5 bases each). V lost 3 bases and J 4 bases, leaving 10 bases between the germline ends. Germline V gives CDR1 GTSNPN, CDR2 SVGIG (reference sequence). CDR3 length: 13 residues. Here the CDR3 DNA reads TGTGCCTGGAGACTCGGGGCTTACAATGAGCAGTTCTTC. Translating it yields CAWRLGAYNEQFF.

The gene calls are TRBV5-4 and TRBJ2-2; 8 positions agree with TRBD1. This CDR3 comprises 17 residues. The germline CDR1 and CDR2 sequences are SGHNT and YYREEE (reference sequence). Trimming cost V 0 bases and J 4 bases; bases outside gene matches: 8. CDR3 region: CASSLGTGPTLTGELFF. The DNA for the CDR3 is TGTGCCAGCAGCTTGGGGACAGGGCCAACGCTCACCGGGGAGCTGTTTTTT.

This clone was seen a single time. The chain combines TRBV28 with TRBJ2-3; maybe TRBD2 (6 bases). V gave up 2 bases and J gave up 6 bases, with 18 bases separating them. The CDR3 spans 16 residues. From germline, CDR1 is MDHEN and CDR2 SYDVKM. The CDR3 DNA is TGTGCCAGCAGTTTACGATTTAGGGCGGGACCTGATACGCAGTATTTT. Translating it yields CASSLRFRAGPDTQYF.

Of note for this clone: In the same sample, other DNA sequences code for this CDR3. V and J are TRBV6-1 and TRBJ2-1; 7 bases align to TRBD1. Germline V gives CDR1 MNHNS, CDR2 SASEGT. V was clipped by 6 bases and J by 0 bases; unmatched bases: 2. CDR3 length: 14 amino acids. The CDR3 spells CASRGQSSYNEQFF. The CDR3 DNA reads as TGTGCCAGCAGGGGACAGAGCTCCTACAATGAGCAGTTCTTC.

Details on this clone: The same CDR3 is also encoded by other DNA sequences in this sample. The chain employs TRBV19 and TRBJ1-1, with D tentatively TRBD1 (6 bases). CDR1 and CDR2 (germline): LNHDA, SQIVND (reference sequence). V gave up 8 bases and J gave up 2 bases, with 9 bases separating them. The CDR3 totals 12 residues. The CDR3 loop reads CASSRGNTEAFF. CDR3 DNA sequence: TGTGCCAGTTCCAGGGGCAACACTGAAGCTTTCTTT.

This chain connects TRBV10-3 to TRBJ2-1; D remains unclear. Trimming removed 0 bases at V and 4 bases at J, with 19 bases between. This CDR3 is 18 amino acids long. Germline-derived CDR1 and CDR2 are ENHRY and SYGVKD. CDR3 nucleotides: TGTGCCATCAGTGAGTCAGGGCCCATCGGAAAGCCGTACAATGAGCAGTTCTTC. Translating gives CAISESGPIGKPYNEQFF.

CDR3 sequence (DNA): TGCGCCAGCAGCCAAGTTTCTTCGGTCACTAGCGGAAACTACAATGAGCAGTTCTTC. Protein: CASSQVSSVTSGNYNEQFF. The chain is built from TRBV4-1 and TRBJ2-1, with 8 bases fitting TRBD2. The CDR3 runs 19 residues. Unmatched junction bases numbered 14, after V lost 1 base and J lost 3 bases. Germline V gene data show CDR1 as MGHRA and CDR2 as YSYEKL.

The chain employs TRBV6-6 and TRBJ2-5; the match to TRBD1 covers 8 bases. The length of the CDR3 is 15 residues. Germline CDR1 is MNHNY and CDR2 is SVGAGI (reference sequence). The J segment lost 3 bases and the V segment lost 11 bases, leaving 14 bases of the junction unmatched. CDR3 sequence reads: CASRVDRVWEETQYF. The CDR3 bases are TGTGCCTCCAGAGTGGACAGGGTATGGGAAGAGACCCAGTACTTC.

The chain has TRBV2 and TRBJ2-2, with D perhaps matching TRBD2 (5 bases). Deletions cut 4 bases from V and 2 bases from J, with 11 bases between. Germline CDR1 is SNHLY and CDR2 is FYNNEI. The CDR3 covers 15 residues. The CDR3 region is CASSGGADNTGELFF. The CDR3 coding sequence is TGTGCCAGCAGTGGCGGAGCGGATAACACCGGGGAGCTGTTTTTT.

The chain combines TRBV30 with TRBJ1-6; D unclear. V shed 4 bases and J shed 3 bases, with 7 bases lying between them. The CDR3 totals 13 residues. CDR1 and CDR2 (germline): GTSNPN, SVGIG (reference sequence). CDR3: CAWTANYNSPLHF. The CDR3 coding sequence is TGTGCCTGGACAGCTAACTATAATTCACCCCTCCACTTT.

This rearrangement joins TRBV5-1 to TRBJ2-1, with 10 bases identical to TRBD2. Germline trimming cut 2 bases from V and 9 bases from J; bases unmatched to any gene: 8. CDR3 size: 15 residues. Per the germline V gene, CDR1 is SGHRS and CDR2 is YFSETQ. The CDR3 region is CASSLELAGFGEQFF. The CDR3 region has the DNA TGCGCCAGCAGCTTAGAACTAGCGGGATTCGGTGAGCAGTTCTTC.